This T cell receptor (beta chain) was captured in a study of blood T cell repertoires in COVID-19. CDR3 length: 14 amino acids. CDR1 is MNHEY, CDR2 SVGAGI, per germline. J lost 8 bases, V lost 6 bases, and 4 bases had no gene match. Study processing details: By means of reference gene primer amplification, nucleated cell counts were estimated. Method: immunoSEQ multiplex PCR; TCRdb's copy keeps in-frame clones and lacks some. The D gene and trimming were derived from the DNA, and the V and J assignments and clone size from that table. The data hold about 260,000 clones, with over 80% observed a single time. Up to 2 weeks before entering the study, exposed participants had met a COVID-19 case.

The chain has TRBV6-5 and TRBJ1-6, with 10 bases matching TRBD1. This clonotype was obtained from a man between 50 and 59 years old who had been exposed to COVID-19. Material for sequencing was PBMCs or T cells enriched from blood (not recorded which). CDR3: CASRGQGRDSPLHF. Written as DNA, the CDR3 is TGTGCCAGCAGGGGACAGGGGAGAGATTCACCCCTCCACTTT.